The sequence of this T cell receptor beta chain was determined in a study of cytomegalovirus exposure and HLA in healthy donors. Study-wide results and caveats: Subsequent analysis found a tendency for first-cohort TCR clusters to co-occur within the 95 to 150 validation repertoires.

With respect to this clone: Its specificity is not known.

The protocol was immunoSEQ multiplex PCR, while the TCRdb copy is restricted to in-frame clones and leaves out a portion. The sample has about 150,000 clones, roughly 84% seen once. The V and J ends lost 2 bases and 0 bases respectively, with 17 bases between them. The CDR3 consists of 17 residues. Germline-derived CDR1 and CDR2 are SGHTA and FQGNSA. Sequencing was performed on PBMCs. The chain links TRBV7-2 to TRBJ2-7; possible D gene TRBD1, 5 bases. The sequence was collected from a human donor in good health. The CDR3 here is CASSLYTGSANSYEQYF. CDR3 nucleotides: TGTGCCAGCAGCTTATACACAGGTTCCGCAAACTCCTACGAGCAGTACTTC.